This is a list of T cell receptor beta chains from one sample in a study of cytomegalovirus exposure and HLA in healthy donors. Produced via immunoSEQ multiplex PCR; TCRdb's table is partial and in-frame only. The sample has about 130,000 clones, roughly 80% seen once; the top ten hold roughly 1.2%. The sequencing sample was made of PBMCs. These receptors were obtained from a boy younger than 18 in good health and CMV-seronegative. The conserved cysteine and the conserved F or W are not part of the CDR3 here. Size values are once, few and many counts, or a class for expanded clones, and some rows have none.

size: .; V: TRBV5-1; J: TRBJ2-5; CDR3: ASSQSGGAQETQY
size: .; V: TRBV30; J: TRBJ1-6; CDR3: AWITAGGLGNSPLH
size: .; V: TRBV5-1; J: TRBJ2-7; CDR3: ASRGAGGPTYEQY
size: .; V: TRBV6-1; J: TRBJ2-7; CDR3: ASRAGAGYEQY
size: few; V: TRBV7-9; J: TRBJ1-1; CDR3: ASSTSVGAF
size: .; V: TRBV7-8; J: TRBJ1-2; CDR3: ASSSRKGRDYGYT
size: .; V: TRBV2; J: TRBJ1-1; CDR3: ASSEGTGKNTEAF
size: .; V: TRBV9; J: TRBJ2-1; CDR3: ASSQRTGSSYNEQF
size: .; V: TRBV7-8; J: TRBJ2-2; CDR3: ASSFLGRGKAGELF
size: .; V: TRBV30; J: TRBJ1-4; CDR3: AYRDRGNEKLF
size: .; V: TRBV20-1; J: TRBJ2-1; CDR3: SAVEVGVEF
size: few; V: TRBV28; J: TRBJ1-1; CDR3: ASSFYSTEAF
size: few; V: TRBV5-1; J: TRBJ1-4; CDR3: ASSQGSEGEKLF
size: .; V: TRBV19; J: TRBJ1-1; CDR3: ASNVVNVQGPEAF
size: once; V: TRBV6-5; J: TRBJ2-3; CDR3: ASSSQKADTQY
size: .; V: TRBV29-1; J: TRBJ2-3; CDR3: STRDRGPDTQY
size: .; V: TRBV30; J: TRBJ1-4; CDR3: AWSQYPTGEKLF
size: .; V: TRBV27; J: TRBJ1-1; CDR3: ASGSQLRVGTEAF
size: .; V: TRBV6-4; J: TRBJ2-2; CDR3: ASSRTSGRATGELF
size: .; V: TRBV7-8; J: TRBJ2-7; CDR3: ASSLGGDISEQY
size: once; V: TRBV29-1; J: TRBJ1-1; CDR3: SVDAGVPTEAF
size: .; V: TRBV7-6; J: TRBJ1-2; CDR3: ASSLAGRGQGGYT
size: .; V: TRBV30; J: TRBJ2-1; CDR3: AWSDSASSYNEQF